This TCR beta chain appears in the sequencing data of a study of CD8+CD57+ T cells in acquired aplastic anemia. CDR3 and TCR beta VDJ profiling relied on a genomic DNA template. From the reads, TCRdb called clonotypes with MiXCR, one entry per CDR3 protein. The sample lists some 200,000 distinct CDR3 sequences, around half occurring once. CDR3 length: 15 residues. V dropped 7 bases and J dropped 4; count of bases not matched to a gene: 8. From germline, CDR1 is MNHEY and CDR2 SVGEGT. It was patients with CD8+CD57+ cell expansion by flow cytometry who were chosen for sequencing. This clonotype was recorded many times. The antigen is undetermined. Findings and limits, study-wide: Patients and controls were found to share some 30 CD8+ CDR3 sequences.

The sample consisted of sorted CD4+, CD8+, or CD8+CD57+ T cells (not recorded which) from PBMCs. The chain links TRBV6-2 or TRBV6-3 to TRBJ2-7; 12 bases agree with TRBD1. The origin of this receptor is a human donor with aplastic anemia. This chain's CDR3 is CASKRRGQGAYEQYF. Here the CDR3 DNA reads TGTGCCAGCAAAAGAAGGGGACAGGGGGCATACGAGCAGTACTTC.